Listed here are 26 T cell receptor beta chains from one sample, sequenced in a study of blood T cells in healthy people across ages. Alongside a J-beta primer mix, a sample-barcoded 5' primer served in a second PCR lasting about 7 to 12 cycles. A single record per CDR3 protein comes from TCRdb applying MiXCR to the 5' RACE reads. Here the sample spans approximately 820,000 distinct CDR3 sequences, roughly 44% being singletons. The sample taken for sequencing was blood. The origin of the receptors is a man in his 60s in good health.

The chain couples TRBV24-1 to TRBJ2-1; D might be TRBD2 (6 bases). Germline assignment: CDR1 KGHDR and CDR2 SFDVKD. The V gene lost 2 bases and the J gene lost 9 bases, with 10 bases spanning the gap. The CDR3 totals 13 residues. The CDR3 sequence: CATSDWTMAEQFF. CDR3 DNA: TGTGCCACCAGTGATTGGACTATGGCTGAGCAGTTCTTC.

V usage is TRBV6-1 and J usage is TRBJ1-4; D unresolved. CDR3 length equals 13 residues. V lost 6 bases, J lost 7 bases, and 12 bases lay in between. CDR1 is MNHNS, CDR2 SASEGT, per germline. This CDR3 reads CASSSGLTEKLFF. CDR3 in DNA: TGTGCCAGCAGCTCGGGGTTGACTGAAAAACTGTTTTTT.

The chain links TRBV6-2 or TRBV6-3 to TRBJ1-4; 7 bases are a match to TRBD1. The V gene end was trimmed by 8 bases and the J gene end by 4 bases; junction bases not matched to a gene: 7. The V gene's germline CDR1 is MNHEY and CDR2 SVGEGT. The CDR3 contains 14 residues. The CDR3 sequence is CASSFRDSNEKLFF. CDR3 DNA sequence: TGTGCCAGCTCGTTCCGGGACAGTAATGAAAAACTGTTTTTT.

CDR3 residues: CASSYVSDRNPFGGYTF. In DNA form, the CDR3 reads TGTGCCAGCAGTTACGTATCGGACAGGAATCCTTTTGGGGGCTACACCTTC. The J gene is TRBJ1-2, the V gene TRBV6-2 or TRBV6-3, with TRBD1 matching over 7 bases. V shed 2 bases, J shed 8 bases, and the junction held 17 bases outside the gene matches. Germline CDR1 is MNHEY and CDR2 is SVGEGT. This CDR3 region has 17 residues.

This rearrangement joins TRBV6-2 or TRBV6-3 to TRBJ1-5; the D gene is possibly TRBD1 (6 bases). Trimming stripped 6 bases from V and 1 base from J, with 13 bases between. Looked up from germline, CDR1 is MNHEY and CDR2 is SVGEGT. This CDR3 has 15 amino acids. Here the CDR3 reads CASSLPDRSNQPQHF. CDR3 sequence (DNA): TGTGCCAGCAGCCTCCCCGACAGGAGCAATCAGCCCCAGCATTTT.

The chain recombines TRBV16 with TRBJ2-4; tentatively, D is TRBD1 or TRBD2 (5 bases each). Trimming cost V 4 bases and J 7 bases, with 14 bases left between them. The CDR3 totals 14 residues. CDR1 is KGHSY, CDR2 FQNENV, per germline. CDR3 sequence reads: CASSPTRGRNIQYF. The DNA for the CDR3 is TGTGCCAGCAGCCCCACGAGGGGCAGGAACATTCAGTACTTC.

The rearrangement uses TRBV29-1 and TRBJ1-2, with D tentatively TRBD1 (6 bases). V was shortened by 7 bases and J by 2 bases, with 14 bases between the two germline ends. Germline V gene lookup returns CDR1 SQVTM and CDR2 ANQGSEA. The length of the CDR3 is 13 residues. The CDR3: CSASGRGNYGYTF. CDR3 DNA: TGCAGCGCCTCGGGCAGGGGAAACTATGGCTACACCTTC.

In regard to this clonotype: Mismatch with germline at one junction end may stem from a read error. The chain combines TRBV3-1 with TRBJ1-1; no definite D call. CDR1 is LGHDT and CDR2 is YNNKEL in the germline V gene (reference sequence). This CDR3 is 15 amino acids long. CDR3 in DNA: TGTGCCGGCAGCCAAGACCCGGTCGTGAACACTGAAGCTTTCTTT. Translating gives CAGSQDPVVNTEAFF.

This chain links TRBV6-5 with TRBJ2-6, with 7 bases that match TRBD1. V trimming: 1 base; J trimming: 4 bases; junction bases outside the gene matches: 19. Germline lookup yields CDR1 MNHEY and CDR2 SVGAGI. This CDR3 is built from 21 residues. The CDR3 here is CASSYWRGTGASSGGANVLTF. The CDR3 coding sequence is TGTGCCAGCAGTTACTGGCGAGGAACAGGGGCCTCGTCTGGGGGGGCCAACGTCCTGACTTTC.

About this clonotype itself: The junction differs from germline at one of its ends, possibly a read error. The gene calls are TRBV5-1 and TRBJ2-4; no definite D call. Near its end, the DNA agrees better with TRBJ2-7, so the J call may be wrong. The CDR3 covers 11 residues. Germline V gene lookup returns CDR1 SGHRS and CDR2 YFSETQ. The CDR3 DNA reads as TGCGTCAGCAGCTCTGAGTACGAGCAGTACTTC. Its translation: CVSSSEYEQYF.

V gene TRBV20-1 combines with J gene TRBJ2-4, with D perhaps TRBD1 or TRBD2 (6 bases each). The end of the DNA aligns better with TRBJ2-7, so the J call may be wrong. Germline V gives CDR1 DFQATT, CDR2 SNEGSKA (reference sequence). This CDR3 is built from 13 residues. CDR3 DNA sequence: TGCAGTGCTAGAGGACGGGGGCTCTACGAGCAGTACTTC. Protein product: CSARGRGLYEQYF.

This clonotype was detected only a few times. The chain employs TRBV12-3 or TRBV12-4 and TRBJ1-2, with TRBD1 identical over 7 bases. Germline trimming cut 7 bases from V and 7 bases from J; bases unmatched to any gene: 12. CDR3 length: 14 amino acids. CDR3 sequence reads: CASTPNDRASGYTF. The CDR3 region has the DNA TGTGCCAGCACCCCCAATGACAGGGCGTCTGGCTACACCTTC.

This chain uses TRBV5-6 with TRBJ1-2; no clear D gene. Germline assignment: CDR1 SGHDT and CDR2 YYEEEE. The CDR3 spans 15 residues. Trimming removed 0 bases at V and 0 bases at J, with 9 bases between. CDR3 in DNA: TGTGCCAGCAGCTTGGTGGGCAAAACTAACTATGGCTACACCTTC. Encoded protein: CASSLVGKTNYGYTF. The full variable domain, rest sourced from reference TRBV5-6 and TRBJ1-2, is DAGVTQSPTHLIKTRGQQVTLRCSPKSGHDTVSWYQQALGQGPQFIFQYYEEEERQRGNFPDRFSGHQFPNYSSELNVNALLLGDSALYLCASSLVGKTNYGYTFGSGTRLTVV.

Concerning this clonotype: One base away lies a much larger clone, so this may be a sequencing read error. This sequence joins TRBV7-2 and TRBJ2-5; D may be TRBD1 (6 bases). CDR1 SGHTA and CDR2 FQGNSA come from the germline V gene. This CDR3 is 15 amino acids long. The CDR3 sequence: CASSLLWGQQEAQYF. In DNA, the CDR3 is TGTGCCAGCAGCTTACTCTGGGGGCAGCAAGAGGCCCAGTACTTC.

This clonotype was detected many times. The rearrangement joins TRBV7-2 to TRBJ2-5, with D perhaps being TRBD1 or TRBD2 (5 bases each). Germline V lookup: CDR1 SGHTA, CDR2 FQGNSA. The CDR3 loop spans 15 amino acids. Trimming stripped 5 bases from V and 0 bases from J, with 13 bases between. The CDR3 region is CASSLHEGYQETQYF. The DNA of the CDR3 is TGTGCCAGCAGCCTACATGAGGGGTACCAAGAGACCCAGTACTTC.

The chain links TRBV20-1 to TRBJ2-1; 8 positions agree with TRBD1. The V gene's germline CDR1 is DFQATT and CDR2 SNEGSKA (reference sequence). Unmatched junction bases numbered 13, after V lost 3 bases and J lost 9 bases. This CDR3 is built from 15 residues. The CDR3 nucleotides read TGCAGTGCTAGCGTAGTGGTCCCAGGGGGCTTTGAGCAGTTCTTC. Translating it yields CSASVVVPGGFEQFF.

The chain uses TRBV28 and TRBJ2-2, with D perhaps being TRBD1 or TRBD2 (6 bases each). Germline CDR1 and CDR2: MDHEN and SYDVKM. The CDR3 has 17 residues. V was cut by 2 bases and J by 5 bases, with 18 bases left in between. The CDR3, as DNA: TGTGCCAGCAGTTTAAGGACCGGGGGCGCGTGGACCGGGGAGCTGTTTTTT. It encodes CASSLRTGGAWTGELFF.

The chain joins TRBV20-1 to TRBJ2-2; 9 nucleotides line up with TRBD1. V lost 1 base, J lost 4 bases, and 4 bases stayed unmatched. Looked up from germline, CDR1 is DFQATT and CDR2 is SNEGSKA (reference sequence). CDR3 length: 15 amino acids. DNA for the CDR3: TGCAGTGCTAGAGGGGGACAGGGCGGCACCGGGGAGCTGTTTTTT. Amino acid sequence: CSARGGQGGTGELFF.

This clonotype has more than one count but fewer than ten. The rearrangement joins TRBV20-1 to TRBJ1-5; tentatively, D is TRBD1 (6 bases). The CDR3 sequence is 13 residues long. Per the germline V gene, CDR1 is DFQATT and CDR2 is SNEGSKA (reference sequence). Trimming took off 6 bases at V and 4 bases at J, with 13 bases between the two ends. The CDR3 nucleotides read TGCAGTGCGCTGACAGGACTTAATCAGCCCCAGCATTTT. Translating gives CSALTGLNQPQHF.

The CDR3 spells CSARGKRNYSNQPQHF. CDR3 in DNA: TGCAGTGCTAGGGGGAAAAGAAATTATAGCAATCAGCCCCAGCATTTT. The gene calls are TRBV20-1 and TRBJ1-5; D is unclear. The CDR3 is 16 amino acids. Germline values: CDR1 DFQATT, CDR2 SNEGSKA (reference sequence). V was shortened by 3 bases and J by 0 bases, with 15 bases between the two germline ends.

The chain is built from TRBV7-3 and TRBJ2-1, with D unresolved. CDR3 size: 14 residues. Trimming took 2 bases from V and 3 from J, leaving 8 bases between them. Germline CDR1 reads SGHTA; CDR2 reads FQGTGA. Here the CDR3 reads CASSLGSIYNEQFF. CDR3 in DNA: TGTGCCAGCAGCTTAGGGTCAATCTACAATGAGCAGTTCTTC.

This clonotype has only a few counts. This chain links TRBV20-1 with TRBJ1-5; TRBD1 matches 9 bases. V lost 4 bases and J lost 2; bases outside the gene matches: 6. Germline CDR1 is DFQATT and CDR2 is SNEGSKA (reference sequence). This CDR3 is 15 amino acids long. In DNA form, the CDR3 reads TGCAGTGCTACCAGGACAGGGGTTGGCAATCAGCCCCAGCATTTT. This codes for CSATRTGVGNQPQHF.

This chain joins TRBV4-3 and TRBJ1-2, with D possibly TRBD1 on 5 matching bases. With 0 bases removed from V and 4 bases from J, the gap between germline ends came to 12 bases. The CDR3 consists of 15 residues. CDR1 and CDR2 (germline): LGHNA, YSLEER. The CDR3 is CASSQEGDHIYGYTF. The CDR3 bases are TGCGCCAGCAGCCAAGAAGGGGACCATATCTATGGCTACACCTTC.

The chain is built from TRBV5-1 and TRBJ2-1, with D possibly TRBD1 on 5 matching bases. There are 13 residues in the CDR3. The V and J ends lost 5 bases and 6 bases respectively, with 12 bases between them. Germline values: CDR1 SGHRS, CDR2 YFSETQ. CDR3 sequence (DNA): TGCGCCAGCAGTTTGCGACAGCTCAATGAGCAGTTCTTC. Its translation: CASSLRQLNEQFF.

This clonotype was recorded a few times. The V call is TRBV7-2, the J call TRBJ2-5; 9 positions match TRBD2. J gave up 6 bases and V 2 bases, and 4 bases lay outside the gene matches. This CDR3 contains 14 residues. The germline V gene has CDR1 SGHTA and CDR2 FQGNSA. CDR3 protein: CASSLRTSVKTQYF. CDR3 coding DNA: TGTGCCAGCAGCTTAAGGACTAGCGTAAAGACCCAGTACTTC. The entire variable domain, with the rest obtained from reference TRBV7-2 and TRBJ2-5, is as follows: GAGVSQSPSNKVTEKGKDVELRCDPISGHTALYWYRQSLGQGLEFLIYFQGNSAPDKSGLPSDRFSAERTGGSVSTLTIQRTQQEDSAVYLCASSLRTSVKTQYFGPGTRLLVL.

The V call is TRBV5-6, the J call TRBJ2-1, with D perhaps TRBD1 or TRBD2 (6 bases each). The germline CDR1 and CDR2 sequences are SGHDT and YYEEEE. The CDR3 consists of 15 residues. V was trimmed by 3 bases and J by 6 bases, leaving 16 bases between them. Here the CDR3 reads CASSSRGHWGNEQFF. The CDR3 bases are TGTGCCAGCAGCTCCCGGGGGCACTGGGGCAATGAGCAGTTCTTC.